The entry below gives a single TCR beta chain sequence along with its context. This entry is derived from a study of monozygotic twins with inflammatory bowel disease. Template switching was used to attach UMIs, which incorporated a 6-nucleotide sample barcode. Reanalyzing the 5' RACE reads, TCRdb keeps one entry per CDR3 protein, without DNA. The sample holds around 410,000 distinct CDR3 sequences. Sequencing was carried out using blood. The receptor's source is a human donor with ulcerative colitis or Crohn's disease, or a healthy co-twin of an affected twin (not recorded which).

This chain's CDR3 is CASGRGLTGELFF. V usage is TRBV28 and J usage is TRBJ2-2; TCRdb designates TRBD2, a call that cannot be tested without DNA. This CDR3 contains 13 residues. Germline loops: CDR1 MDHEN, CDR2 SYDVKM.